Included here is one T cell receptor beta chain sequence, with context. The authors' processing: From reference gene primer amplification, estimates of nucleated cell counts were derived. Produced via immunoSEQ multiplex PCR; TCRdb's table is partial and in-frame only. V and J calls and clone size follow that table, whereas D and trimming were derived from the DNA. The sample holds 200,000 to 300,000 clones, about four fifths seen once. The trim removed 4 bases at V and 4 bases at J, leaving 9 bases unmatched. From germline, CDR1 is SGHNT and CDR2 YYREEE (reference sequence). The CDR3 contains 16 residues. The sample comes from a study of blood T cell repertoires in COVID-19. Looking at the study overall: The study drew acute and convalescent COVID-19 samples from the United States, Italy and Spain. PBMCs, B-cell-depleted T cells, or T cells provided the cDNA or gDNA that made up the material.

V and J are TRBV5-4 and TRBJ2-3, with 10 nucleotides matching TRBD2. The material sequenced was peripheral blood. This receptor was taken from a man aged 25 to 45 who had recovered from COVID-19. Here the CDR3 DNA reads TGTGCCAGCAGCCGAGCGGGGGGGCTTCTTGCAGATACGCAGTATTTT. Translating gives CASSRAGGLLADTQYF.